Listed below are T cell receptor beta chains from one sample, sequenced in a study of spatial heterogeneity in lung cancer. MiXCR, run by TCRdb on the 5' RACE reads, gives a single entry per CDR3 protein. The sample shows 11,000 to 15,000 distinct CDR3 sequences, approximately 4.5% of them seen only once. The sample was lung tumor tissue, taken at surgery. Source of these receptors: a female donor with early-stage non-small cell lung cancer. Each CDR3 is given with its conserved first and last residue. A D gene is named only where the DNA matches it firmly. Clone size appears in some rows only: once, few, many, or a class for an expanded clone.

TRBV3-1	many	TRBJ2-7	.	CASSLTGGLSYEQYF	TGTGCCAGCAGCCTGACGGGGGGCCTCTCCTACGAGCAGTACTTC
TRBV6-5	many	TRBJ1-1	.	CASSYSWHGEAFF	TGTGCCAGCAGTTACTCGTGGCACGGGGAAGCTTTCTTT
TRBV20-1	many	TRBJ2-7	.	CSANLVSYEQYF	TGCAGTGCTAACCTGGTCTCCTACGAGCAGTACTTC
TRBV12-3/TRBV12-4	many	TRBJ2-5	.	CASSFGGFQETQYF	TGTGCCAGCAGTTTTGGGGGTTTCCAAGAGACCCAGTACTTC
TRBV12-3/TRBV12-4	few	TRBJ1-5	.	CASRPAGSQPQHF	TGTGCCAGCAGGCCCGCGGGATCTCAGCCCCAGCATTTT
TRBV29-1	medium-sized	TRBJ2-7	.	CSVQTDYYEQYF	TGCAGCGTCCAGACCGATTACTACGAGCAGTACTTC
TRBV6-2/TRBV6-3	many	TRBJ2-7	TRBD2	CASSWGGILSYEQYF	TGTGCCAGCAGTTGGGGGGGAATCCTCTCCTACGAGCAGTACTTC
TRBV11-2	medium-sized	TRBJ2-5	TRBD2	CASSLDPAGWQTQYF	TGTGCCAGCAGCTTAGATCCAGCGGGGTGGCAGACCCAGTACTTC
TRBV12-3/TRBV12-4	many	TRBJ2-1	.	CASSPRSDGNNEQFF	TGTGCCAGCAGTCCTAGGAGTGACGGAAACAATGAGCAGTTCTTC
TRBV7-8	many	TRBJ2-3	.	CASKRGASTDTQYF	TGTGCCAGCAAAAGGGGGGCTAGCACAGATACGCAGTATTTT
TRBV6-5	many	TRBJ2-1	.	CASSYSGGGQGEQFF	TGTGCCAGCAGTTACTCTGGGGGGGGCCAGGGTGAGCAGTTCTTC
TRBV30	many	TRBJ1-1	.	CAWQENTEAFF	TGTGCCTGGCAGGAGAACACTGAAGCTTTCTTT
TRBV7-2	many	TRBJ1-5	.	CASSSTPGQPQHF	TGTGCCAGCAGCTCCACCCCTGGTCAGCCCCAGCATTTT
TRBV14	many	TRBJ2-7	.	CASSQGRGAFPYEQYF	TGTGCCAGCAGCCAAGGTCGGGGGGCCTTCCCCTACGAGCAGTACTTC
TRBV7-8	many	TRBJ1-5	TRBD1	CASSLTGTGPYSNQPQHF	TGTGCCAGCAGCCTGACCGGGACAGGGCCATATAGCAATCAGCCCCAGCATTTT
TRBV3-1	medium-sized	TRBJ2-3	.	CASSPASEGAQYF	TGTGCCAGCAGCCCAGCTAGCGAAGGGGCGCAGTATTTT
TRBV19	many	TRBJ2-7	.	CASSRAGTDSYEQYF	TGTGCCAGTAGTAGGGCCGGGACGGACTCTTACGAGCAGTACTTC
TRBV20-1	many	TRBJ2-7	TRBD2	CSATSGGGEQYF	TGCAGTGCTACCTCCGGGGGGGGCGAGCAGTACTTC
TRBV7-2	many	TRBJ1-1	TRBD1	CASSLVGGFTEAFF	TGTGCCAGCAGCTTAGTAGGGGGCTTCACTGAAGCTTTCTTT
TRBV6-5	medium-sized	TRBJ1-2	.	CASRAPGSNYGYTF	TGTGCCAGCAGGGCTCCCGGTTCTAACTATGGCTACACCTTC
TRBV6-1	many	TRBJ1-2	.	CASSYRVDYGYTF	TGTGCCAGCAGTTATCGGGTTGACTATGGCTACACCTTC
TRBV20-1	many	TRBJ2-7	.	CSARELGFYIEQYF	TGCAGTGCTAGAGAACTAGGGTTTTATATCGAGCAGTACTTC
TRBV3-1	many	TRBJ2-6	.	CASSSAGTSRTAGANVLTF	TGTGCCAGCAGCAGTGCCGGGACATCGAGGACAGCTGGGGCCAACGTCCTGACTTTC
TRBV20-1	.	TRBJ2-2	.	CSASSHRATGELFF	TGCAGTGCTAGTTCGCACAGGGCCACCGGGGAGCTGTTTTTT
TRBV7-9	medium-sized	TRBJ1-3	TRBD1	CASSSRTGPGNTIYF	TGTGCCAGCAGCTCTCGGACAGGGCCAGGAAACACCATATATTTT
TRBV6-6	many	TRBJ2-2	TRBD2	CASSSSGGAVGELFF	TGTGCCAGCAGCTCCAGCGGGGGGGCCGTCGGGGAGCTGTTTTTT
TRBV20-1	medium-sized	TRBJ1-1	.	CSARARGGIMNTEAFF	TGCAGTGCTAGAGCTCGGGGCGGGATCATGAACACTGAAGCTTTCTTT